The clone carrying this T cell receptor beta chain was seen ten or more times. Antigen: not known. One junction end does not reproduce the germline sequence, and a read error may be involved. The data stem from a study of human T cells and chemical hapten exposure. Whole-study context: The variation in per-sample TCR yields arose mainly from small differences in pooled library volumes.

This sample's time point: healthy volunteer bleed at 6 weeks. Unfractionated whole blood yielded the extracted total RNA. Notes on the study in general: High-frequency TCRs, those above 1 in 1000, stayed the same after DPC sensitization.

This CDR3 is 13 amino acids long. Germline CDR1 reads SGHRS; CDR2 reads YFSETQ. The study used a library that attached unique molecular identifiers to individual cDNA molecules. TCRdb redid the calling of the RACE reads with MiXCR, one entry per CDR3 protein. There are 70,000 to 95,000 distinct CDR3 sequences in the sample; about 8.6% occur only once, and less than 2% lies in the top ten. The receptor was isolated from a female donor in good health. Some clones in this sample may be carry-over from other donors' samples. The chain is built from TRBV5-1 and TRBJ2-5; 7 nucleotides match TRBD2. The specimen was whole blood. The chain's CDR3 is CASSLDLAERGNF. CDR3 nucleotides: TGCGCCAGCAGCTTGGATTTAGCCGAGCGGGGAAACTTC. The entire variable domain, with the rest obtained from reference TRBV5-1 and TRBJ2-5, is as follows: KAGVTQTPRYLIKTRGQQVTLSCSPISGHRSVSWYQQTPGQGLQFLFEYFSETQRNKGNFPGRFSGRQFSNSRSEMNVSTLELGDSALYLCASSLDLAERGNFGPGTRLLVL.